This T cell receptor (beta chain) was sequenced in a study of blood T cell repertoires in COVID-19. The CDR3 has 15 amino acids. The V gene end was trimmed by 1 base and the J gene end by 1 base; junction bases not matched to a gene: 0. Germline V gives CDR1 MNHNY, CDR2 SVGAGI (reference sequence). The data were produced by immunoSEQ multiplex PCR, yet TCRdb's version contains in-frame clones alone and is incomplete. This table holds around 15,000 clones, 88% found once. The chain employs TRBV6-6 and TRBJ2-3, with 9 bases matching TRBD1. The TCR was taken from a human donor in a cohort sampled during active COVID-19. Sequencing used peripheral blood. CDR3 sequence (DNA): TGTGCCAGCAGTTACTGGGACAGGGGCACAGATACGCAGTATTTT. It specifies CASSYWDRGTDTQYF.